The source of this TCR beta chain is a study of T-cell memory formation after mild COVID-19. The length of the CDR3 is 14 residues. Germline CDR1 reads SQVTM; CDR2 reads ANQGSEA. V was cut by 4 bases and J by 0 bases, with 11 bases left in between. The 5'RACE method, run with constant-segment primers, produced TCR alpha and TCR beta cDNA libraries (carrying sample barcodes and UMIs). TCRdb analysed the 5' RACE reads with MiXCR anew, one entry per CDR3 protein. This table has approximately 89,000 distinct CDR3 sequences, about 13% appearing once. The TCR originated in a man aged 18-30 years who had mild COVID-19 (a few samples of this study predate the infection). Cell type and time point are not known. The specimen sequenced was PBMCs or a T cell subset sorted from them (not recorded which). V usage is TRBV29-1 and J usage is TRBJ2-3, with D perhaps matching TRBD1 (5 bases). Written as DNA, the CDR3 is TGCAGCGTTGTGGTGGCAGGGAGCACAGATACGCAGTATTTT. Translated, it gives CSVVVAGSTDTQYF.